The sample holds a few counts of the clone carrying this TCR beta chain. Antigen specificity is unknown. The CDR3 length is 13 residues. V was pared by 0 bases and J by 3 bases, with 6 bases between. CDR1 is MNHEY, CDR2 SVGAGI, per germline. This sample is part of a study of identical twins. Broader study findings: Abundant beta clonotypes from cord blood bore fewer insertions; memory repertoires lacked this pattern.

TCRdb reprocessed the 5' RACE reads with MiXCR, giving one entry per CDR3 protein. The sample has hundreds of thousands of distinct CDR3 sequences, 6.1% seen once. Sequenced material: naive T cells sorted from blood. This clonotype was sampled from a man between 18 and 35 years old in good health. The chain combines TRBV6-5 with TRBJ2-7; the D is unclear. The CDR3 nucleotides are TGTGCCAGCAGTTACTCGGCCTACTACGAGCAGTACTTC. Residues: CASSYSAYYEQYF.